This TCR beta chain originates from a study of blood T cell repertoires in COVID-19. Study-wide background: Researchers got acute and convalescent COVID-19 samples from the United States, Italy and Spain. T cells, B-cell-depleted T cells, or PBMCs provided the cDNA or gDNA that served as material.

The J segment lost 4 bases and the V segment lost 4 bases, leaving 4 bases of the junction unmatched. Germline V gives CDR1 SGHRS, CDR2 YFSETQ. This CDR3 has 14 residues. Per the original data handling: The authors estimated nucleated cell counts from reference gene primer amplification. Clones were read by immunoSEQ multiplex PCR, and TCRdb kept only the in-frame ones, dropping some. V and J calls and clone size are copied from that table; D and trimming were computed from the DNA. The table includes 300,000 to 400,000 clones, over 75% detected once. The sequenced sample consisted of peripheral blood. The source of this sequence is a man aged 50-59 years with active or convalescent COVID-19. This rearrangement joins TRBV5-1 to TRBJ2-3; TRBD1 aligns across 9 bases. In nucleotides, the CDR3 is TGCGCCAGCAGCAAGGGACAGGGCCCAGATACGCAGTATTTT. Protein sequence: CASSKGQGPDTQYF.